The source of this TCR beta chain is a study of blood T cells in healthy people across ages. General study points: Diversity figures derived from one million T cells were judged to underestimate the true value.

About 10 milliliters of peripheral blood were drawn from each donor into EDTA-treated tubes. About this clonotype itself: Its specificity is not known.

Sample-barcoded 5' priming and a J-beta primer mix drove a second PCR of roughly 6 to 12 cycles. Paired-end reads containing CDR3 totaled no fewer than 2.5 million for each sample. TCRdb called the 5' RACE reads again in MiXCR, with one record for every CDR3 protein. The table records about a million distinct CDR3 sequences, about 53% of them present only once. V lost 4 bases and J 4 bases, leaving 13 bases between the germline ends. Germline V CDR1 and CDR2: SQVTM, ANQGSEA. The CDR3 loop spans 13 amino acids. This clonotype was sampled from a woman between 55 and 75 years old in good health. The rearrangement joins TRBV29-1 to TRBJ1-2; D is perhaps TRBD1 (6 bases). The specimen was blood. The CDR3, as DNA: TGCAGCGTTGCGGGGGCCGGCGGCTATGGCTACACCTTC. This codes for CSVAGAGGYGYTF.